The rows below give T cell receptor beta chains drawn from one sample of a study of CD8 T cells in ankylosing spondylitis. TCRdb redid the calling of the 5' RACE reads with MiXCR, one entry per CDR3 protein. The table records approximately 240,000 distinct CDR3 sequences, approximately 10% of them present only once. The sequencing sample was made of blood, either unsorted or a sorted T cell fraction (not recorded which). Receptors originate from a male donor with ankylosing spondylitis or in good health (not recorded which). The conserved cysteine and the conserved F or W are not part of the CDR3 here. Clone size appears in some rows only: once, few, many, or a class for an expanded clone.

v_call	clone_size	j_call	cdr3_aa
TRBV29-1	many	TRBJ2-3	SVSPPPTDTQY
TRBV7-8	many	TRBJ2-7	ASSLALVSGLSYEQY
TRBV10-3	-	TRBJ2-1	AIGSSGTAGNEQF
TRBV4-2	many	TRBJ2-1	ASSQEGLAGELGYNEQF
TRBV3-1	many	TRBJ1-5	ASSSRDGDQPQH
TRBV19	few	TRBJ1-1	ARSGQGKEAF
TRBV7-2	few	TRBJ2-7	ASSFSGTAWEY
TRBV12-3/TRBV12-4	few	TRBJ2-3	ASRPDRRGRDTQY
TRBV7-2	few	TRBJ2-1	ASSRRDRVYNEQF
TRBV15	many	TRBJ2-5	ATSRVGGEETQY
TRBV5-1	-	TRBJ1-5	ASSLGGRGNQPQH
TRBV12-3/TRBV12-4	few	TRBJ2-3	ASSTRDRGLLTDTQY
TRBV29-1	many	TRBJ2-3	SVTHRELGTDTQY
TRBV12-3/TRBV12-4	few	TRBJ2-7	ASSFEQGTSGQY
TRBV6-1	many	TRBJ2-5	ASSELRLAGLPETQY
TRBV9	-	TRBJ2-2	ASSPEHALNTGELF
TRBV10-3	many	TRBJ2-2	AIGLAGNTGELF
TRBV27	many	TRBJ2-1	ASRNLEREAEQF
TRBV20-1	many	TRBJ1-1	SARAGTMNTEAF
TRBV18	few	TRBJ1-3	ASSPGQGVVSGNTIY
TRBV5-1	many	TRBJ2-2	ASSLSGELF
TRBV18	many	TRBJ2-1	ASSPDRGREQF
TRBV5-6	few	TRBJ1-5	ASSFGTGGQGQPQH
TRBV7-9	many	TRBJ2-1	ASSPSLGHNEQF
TRBV6-1	many	TRBJ2-7	ASSEAWTGGGDEQY
TRBV20-1	many	TRBJ2-3	SARREGQAQDTQY
TRBV29-1	-	TRBJ1-2	SAWVAGLQEHGYT
TRBV25-1	few	TRBJ2-3	ASSQVDSTDTQY
TRBV7-9	-	TRBJ1-5	ASSLGGINQPQH
TRBV6-4	many	TRBJ2-3	ASTGEGGSTDTQY
TRBV12-3/TRBV12-4	many	TRBJ2-1	ASSFQRVYNEQF
TRBV7-8	few	TRBJ2-7	ASSPEELTDEQY
TRBV30	many	TRBJ1-3	AWSLSSGNTIY
TRBV7-8	many	TRBJ2-3	ASSIKRGGTDTQY
TRBV5-1	-	TRBJ1-1	ASSKGGGAGTEAF
TRBV7-2	many	TRBJ1-2	ASSLGQLYGYT
TRBV30	many	TRBJ2-2	AWSRNKPGELF
TRBV5-1	few	TRBJ2-1	ASSLARDSYYNEQF
TRBV12-3/TRBV12-4	many	TRBJ2-5	ASSLGRPGTQY
TRBV5-1	-	TRBJ2-3	ASSPRTSGKGDTQY
TRBV30	many	TRBJ1-2	AWNTGHYGYT
TRBV5-1	many	TRBJ1-1	ASSGGDSEAF
TRBV7-6	-	TRBJ2-5	ASSLAGGNQETQY
TRBV7-2	many	TRBJ1-1	ASSLYENTEAF
TRBV25-1	many	TRBJ2-1	ASSESGGREDNEQF
TRBV30	-	TRBJ1-1	AWSPQTEAF
TRBV20-1	many	TRBJ2-1	SASGRISYNEQF
TRBV4-1	-	TRBJ1-4	ASSLGQGNDKLF
TRBV4-2	few	TRBJ1-1	ASSQDRTGGTEAF
TRBV14	many	TRBJ2-3	ASSQSSGFSTDTQY
TRBV2	many	TRBJ2-1	ASTNSVTSGGNEQF
TRBV4-2	many	TRBJ2-1	ASSLTGEQF
TRBV6-1	many	TRBJ2-1	ASSTASSYNEQF
TRBV5-1	many	TRBJ2-7	ASSPLTSGTIYEQY
TRBV6-5	many	TRBJ2-3	ASRQGDTQY
TRBV5-1	few	TRBJ2-3	ASSLGGRLSDTQY
TRBV5-4	-	TRBJ2-3	ASSLSQGKTDTQY
TRBV12-3/TRBV12-4	many	TRBJ2-7	ASSFRTSGPYEQY
TRBV5-1	-	TRBJ2-5	ASSSPGRKETQY